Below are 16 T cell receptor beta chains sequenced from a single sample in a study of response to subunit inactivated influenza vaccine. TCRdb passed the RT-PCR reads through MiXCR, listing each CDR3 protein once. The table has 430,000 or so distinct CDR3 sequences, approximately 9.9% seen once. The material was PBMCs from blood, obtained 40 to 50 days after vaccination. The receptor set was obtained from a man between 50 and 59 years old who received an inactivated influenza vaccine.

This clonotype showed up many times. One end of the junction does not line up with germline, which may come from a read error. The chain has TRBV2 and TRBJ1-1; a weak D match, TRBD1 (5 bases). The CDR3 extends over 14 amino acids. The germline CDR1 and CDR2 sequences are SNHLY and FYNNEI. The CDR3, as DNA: TGCGCCAGCAGCTTGCAGGGCCCCAACACTGAAGCTTTCTTT. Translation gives CASSLQGPNTEAFF. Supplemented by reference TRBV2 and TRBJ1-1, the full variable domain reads EPEVTQTPSHQVTQMGQEVILRCVPISNHLYFYWYRQILGQKVEFLVSFYNNEISEKSEIFDDQFSVERPDGSNFTLKIRSTKLEDSAMYFCASSLQGPNTEAFFGQGTRLTVV.

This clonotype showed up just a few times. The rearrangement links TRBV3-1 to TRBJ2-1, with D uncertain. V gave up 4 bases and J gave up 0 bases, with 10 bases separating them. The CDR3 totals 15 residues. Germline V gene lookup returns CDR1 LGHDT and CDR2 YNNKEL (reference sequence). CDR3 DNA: TGTGCCAGCAGCCCCTGGTTCCCCTCCTACAATGAGCAGTTCTTC. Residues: CASSPWFPSYNEQFF.

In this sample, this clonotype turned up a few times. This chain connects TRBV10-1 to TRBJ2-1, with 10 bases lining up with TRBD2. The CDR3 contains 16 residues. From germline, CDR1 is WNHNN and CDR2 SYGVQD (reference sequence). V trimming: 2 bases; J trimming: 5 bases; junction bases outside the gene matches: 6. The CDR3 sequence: CASSEGLAGVNNEQFF. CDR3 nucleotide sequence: TGCGCCAGCAGTGAGGGTCTAGCGGGGGTGAACAATGAGCAGTTCTTC.

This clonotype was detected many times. This CDR3 reads CASRRIGTSGDPKYF. CDR3 nucleotides: TGTGCCAGCAGGCGAATCGGGACTAGCGGGGATCCCAAGTACTTC. This chain links TRBV7-2 with TRBJ2-7; 13 bases align to TRBD2. Trimming at V came to 6 bases and at J to 11 bases, leaving 13 bases not matched to a gene. Germline values: CDR1 SGHTA, CDR2 FQGNSA. The CDR3 loop spans 15 amino acids. The complete variable domain, with remaining parts taken from reference TRBV7-2 and TRBJ2-7, reads GAGVSQSPSNKVTEKGKDVELRCDPISGHTALYWYRQSLGQGLEFLIYFQGNSAPDKSGLPSDRFSAERTGGSVSTLTIQRTQQEDSAVYLCASRRIGTSGDPKYFGPGTRLTVT.

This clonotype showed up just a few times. The CDR3 nucleotides are TGTGCCAGCAGACCCATCGGTGGGACAGTCAACGAGCAGTACTTC. Translating it yields CASRPIGGTVNEQYF. The V call is TRBV11-1, the J call TRBJ2-7; 7 bases fit TRBD1. Germline CDR1 is SGHAT and CDR2 is FQDESV (reference sequence). V gave up 6 bases and J gave up 5 bases; unmatched junction bases: 13. The CDR3 has 15 residues.

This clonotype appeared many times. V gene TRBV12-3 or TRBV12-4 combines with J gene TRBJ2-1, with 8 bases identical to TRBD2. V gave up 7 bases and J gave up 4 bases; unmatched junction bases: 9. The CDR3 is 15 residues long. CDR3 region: CASTPGGRPYNEQFF. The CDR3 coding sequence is TGTGCCAGCACCCCGGGGGGGAGGCCTTACAATGAGCAGTTCTTC.

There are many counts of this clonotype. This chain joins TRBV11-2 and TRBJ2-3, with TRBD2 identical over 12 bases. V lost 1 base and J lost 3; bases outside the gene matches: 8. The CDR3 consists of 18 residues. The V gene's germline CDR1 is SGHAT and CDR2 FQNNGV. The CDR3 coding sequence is TGTGCCAGCAGCTTAGTAGTTACTAGCGGGAGGCTTACAGATACGCAGTATTTT. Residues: CASSLVVTSGRLTDTQYF.

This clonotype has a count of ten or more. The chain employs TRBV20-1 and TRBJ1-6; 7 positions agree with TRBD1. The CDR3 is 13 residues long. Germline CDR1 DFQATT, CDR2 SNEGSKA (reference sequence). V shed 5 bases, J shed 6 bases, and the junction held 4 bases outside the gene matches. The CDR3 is CSAAGGGNSPLHF. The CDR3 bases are TGCAGTGCTGCAGGGGGGGGTAATTCACCCCTCCACTTT.

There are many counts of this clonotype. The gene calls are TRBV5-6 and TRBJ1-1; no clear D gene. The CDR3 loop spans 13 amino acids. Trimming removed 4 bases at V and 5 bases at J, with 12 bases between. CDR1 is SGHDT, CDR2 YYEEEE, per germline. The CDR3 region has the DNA TGTGCCAGCAGCCTCACTAAGGATACTGAAGCTTTCTTT. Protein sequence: CASSLTKDTEAFF.

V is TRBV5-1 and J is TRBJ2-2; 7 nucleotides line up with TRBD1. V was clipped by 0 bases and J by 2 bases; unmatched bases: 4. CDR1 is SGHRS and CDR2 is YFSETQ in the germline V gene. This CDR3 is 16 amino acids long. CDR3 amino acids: CASSLAGTANTGELFF. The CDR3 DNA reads TGCGCCAGCAGCTTGGCGGGGACAGCTAACACCGGGGAGCTGTTTTTT.

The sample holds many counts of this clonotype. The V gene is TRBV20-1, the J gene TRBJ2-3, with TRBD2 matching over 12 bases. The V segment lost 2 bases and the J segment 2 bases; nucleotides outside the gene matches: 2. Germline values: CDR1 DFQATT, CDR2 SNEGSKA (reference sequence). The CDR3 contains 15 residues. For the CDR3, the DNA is TGCAGTGCTAGAAGGACTAGCGGGGACACAGATACGCAGTATTTT. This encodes CSARRTSGDTDTQYF.

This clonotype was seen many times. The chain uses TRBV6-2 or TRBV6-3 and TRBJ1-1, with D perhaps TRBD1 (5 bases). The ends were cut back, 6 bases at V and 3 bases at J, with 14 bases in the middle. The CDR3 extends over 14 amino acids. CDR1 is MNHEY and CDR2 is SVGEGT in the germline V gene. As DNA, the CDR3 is TGTGCCAGCAGCCACCCGATGGGGGACACTGAAGCTTTCTTT. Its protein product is CASSHPMGDTEAFF.

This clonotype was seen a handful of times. CDR3 DNA: TGCGCCAGCAGCATAAGACTAGCGAGTTACAATGAGCAGTTCTTC. This codes for CASSIRLASYNEQFF. The chain links TRBV5-1 to TRBJ2-1, with 8 bases fitting TRBD2. The CDR3 runs to 15 residues. The V gene's germline CDR1 is SGHRS and CDR2 YFSETQ. Trimming removed 4 bases from V and 4 bases from J; junction bases left unmatched: 7.

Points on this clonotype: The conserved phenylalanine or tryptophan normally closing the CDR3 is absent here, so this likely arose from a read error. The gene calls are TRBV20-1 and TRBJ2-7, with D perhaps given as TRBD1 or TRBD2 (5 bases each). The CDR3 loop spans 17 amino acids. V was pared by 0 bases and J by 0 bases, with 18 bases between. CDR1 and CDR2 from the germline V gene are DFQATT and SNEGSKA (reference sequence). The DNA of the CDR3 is TGCAGTGCTAGAGATTTGAAGGGGTCCGGGGTCTCCTACGAGCAGTACCTC. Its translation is CSARDLKGSGVSYEQYL.

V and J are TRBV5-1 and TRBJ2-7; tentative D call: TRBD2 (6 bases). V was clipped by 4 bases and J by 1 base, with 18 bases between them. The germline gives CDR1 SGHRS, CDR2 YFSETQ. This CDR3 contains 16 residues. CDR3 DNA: TGCGCCAGCAGCCTGGTGGGACGGGGGTCTTCCTACGAGCAGTACTTC. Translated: CASSLVGRGSSYEQYF.

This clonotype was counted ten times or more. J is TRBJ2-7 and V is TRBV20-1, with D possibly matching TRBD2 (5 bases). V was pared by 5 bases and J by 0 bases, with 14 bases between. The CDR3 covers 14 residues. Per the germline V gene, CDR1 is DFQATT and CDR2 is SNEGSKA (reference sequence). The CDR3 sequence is CSAADWASSYEQYF. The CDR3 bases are TGCAGTGCTGCGGACTGGGCGAGCTCCTACGAGCAGTACTTC.